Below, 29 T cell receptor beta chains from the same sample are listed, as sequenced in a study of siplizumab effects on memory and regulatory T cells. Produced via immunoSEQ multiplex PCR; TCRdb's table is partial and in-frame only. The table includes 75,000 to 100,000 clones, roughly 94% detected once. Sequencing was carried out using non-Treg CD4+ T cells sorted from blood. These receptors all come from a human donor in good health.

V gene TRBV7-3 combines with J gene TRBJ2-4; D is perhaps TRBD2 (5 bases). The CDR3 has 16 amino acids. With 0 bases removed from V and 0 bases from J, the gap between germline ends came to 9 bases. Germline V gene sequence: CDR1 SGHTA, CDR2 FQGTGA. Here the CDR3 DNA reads TGTGCCAGCAGCTTAACCCCGGGGTTAGCCAAAAACATTCAGTACTTC. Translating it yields CASSLTPGLAKNIQYF.

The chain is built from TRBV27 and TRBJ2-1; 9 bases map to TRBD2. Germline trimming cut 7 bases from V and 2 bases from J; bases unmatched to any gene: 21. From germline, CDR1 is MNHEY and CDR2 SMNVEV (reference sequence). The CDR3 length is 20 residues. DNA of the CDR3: TGTGCCAGCAACCGGAAACTAGCGGGTCCCCTCCTGGGGGCCTACAATGAGCAGTTCTTC. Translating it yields CASNRKLAGPLLGAYNEQFF.

CDR3 amino acids: CASSRGSAYEQYF. The CDR3 bases are TGTGCCAGCAGCCGCGGGTCGGCCTACGAGCAGTACTTC. The chain has TRBV6-1 and TRBJ2-7, with D perhaps matching TRBD2 (5 bases). CDR1 MNHNS and CDR2 SASEGT come from the germline V gene. V was cut by 6 bases and J by 2 bases, with 11 bases left in between. The CDR3 runs to 13 residues.

The CDR3 is CASSDPRVAEAFF. CDR3 DNA sequence: TGTGCCAGCAGTGACCCCCGGGTCGCTGAAGCTTTCTTT. This sequence joins TRBV6-5 and TRBJ1-1; D remains ambiguous. The germline CDR1 and CDR2 sequences are MNHEY and SVGAGI. V gave up 5 bases and J gave up 6 bases, with 13 bases separating them. The CDR3 contains 13 residues.

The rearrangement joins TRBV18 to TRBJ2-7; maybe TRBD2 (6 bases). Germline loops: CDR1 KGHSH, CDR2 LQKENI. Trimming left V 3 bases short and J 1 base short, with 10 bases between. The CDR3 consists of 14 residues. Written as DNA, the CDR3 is TGTGCCAGCTCACCGGGACTCTATTCCTACGAGCAGTACTTC. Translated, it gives CASSPGLYSYEQYF.

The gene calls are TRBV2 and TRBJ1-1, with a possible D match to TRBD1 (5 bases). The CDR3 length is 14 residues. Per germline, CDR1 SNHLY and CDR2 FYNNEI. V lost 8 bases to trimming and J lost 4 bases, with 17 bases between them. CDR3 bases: TGTGCCAGCCGCCCTTTGAGGGGTCGCACTGAAGCTTTCTTT. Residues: CASRPLRGRTEAFF.

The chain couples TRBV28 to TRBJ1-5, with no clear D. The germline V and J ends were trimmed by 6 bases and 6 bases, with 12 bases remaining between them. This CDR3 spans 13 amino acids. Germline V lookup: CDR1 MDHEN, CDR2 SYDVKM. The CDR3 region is CASRPQPGQPQHF. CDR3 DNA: TGTGCCAGCAGACCCCAACCAGGTCAGCCCCAGCATTTT.

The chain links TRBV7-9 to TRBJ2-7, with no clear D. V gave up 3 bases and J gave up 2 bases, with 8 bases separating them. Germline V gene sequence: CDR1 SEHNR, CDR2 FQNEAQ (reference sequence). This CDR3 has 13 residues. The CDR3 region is CASSLVTAYEQYF. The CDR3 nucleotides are TGTGCCAGCAGCTTGGTAACAGCCTACGAGCAGTACTTC.

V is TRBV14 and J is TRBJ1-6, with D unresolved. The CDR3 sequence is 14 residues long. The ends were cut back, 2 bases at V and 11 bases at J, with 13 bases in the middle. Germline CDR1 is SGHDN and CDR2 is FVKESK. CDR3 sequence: CASSQTRVATPLHF. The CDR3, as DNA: TGTGCCAGCAGCCAAACAAGGGTAGCGACACCCCTCCACTTT.

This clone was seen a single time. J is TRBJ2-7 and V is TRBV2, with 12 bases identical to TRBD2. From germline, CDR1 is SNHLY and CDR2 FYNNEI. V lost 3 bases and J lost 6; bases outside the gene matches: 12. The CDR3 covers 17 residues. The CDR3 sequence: CASSDHGLAGSLPEQYF. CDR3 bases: TGTGCCAGCAGTGATCATGGACTAGCGGGATCTCTTCCCGAGCAGTACTTC.

CDR3 loop: CASSSAGLNQPQHF. Here the CDR3 DNA reads TGTGCCAGCAGTTCCGCAGGGCTCAATCAGCCCCAGCATTTT. The chain links TRBV27 to TRBJ1-5; perhaps TRBD1 as D (5 bases). The V end was cut by 4 bases, the J end by 3 bases, with 10 bases between. The CDR3 runs 14 residues. Germline V gene data show CDR1 as MNHEY and CDR2 as SMNVEV (reference sequence).

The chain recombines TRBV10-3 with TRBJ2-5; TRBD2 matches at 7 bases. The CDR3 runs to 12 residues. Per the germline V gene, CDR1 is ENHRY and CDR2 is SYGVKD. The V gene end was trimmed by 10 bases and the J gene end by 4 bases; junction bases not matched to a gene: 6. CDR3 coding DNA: TGTGCCACCGCCGGGACTACAGAGACCCAGTACTTC. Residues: CATAGTTETQYF.

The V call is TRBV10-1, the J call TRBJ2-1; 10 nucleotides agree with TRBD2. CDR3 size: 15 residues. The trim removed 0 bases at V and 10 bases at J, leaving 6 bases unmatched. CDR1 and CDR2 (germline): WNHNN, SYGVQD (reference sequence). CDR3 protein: CASSESKAGGQEQFF. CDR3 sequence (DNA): TGCGCCAGCAGTGAGTCTAAAGCGGGAGGGCAGGAGCAGTTCTTC.

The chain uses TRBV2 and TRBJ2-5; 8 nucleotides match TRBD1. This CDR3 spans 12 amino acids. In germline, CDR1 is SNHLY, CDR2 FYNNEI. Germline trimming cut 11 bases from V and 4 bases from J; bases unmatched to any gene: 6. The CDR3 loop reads CAGRQGSETQYF. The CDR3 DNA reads TGTGCCGGGAGACAGGGGTCAGAGACCCAGTACTTC. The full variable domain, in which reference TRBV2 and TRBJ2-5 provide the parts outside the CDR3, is EPEVTQTPSHQVTQMGQEVILRCVPISNHLYFYWYRQILGQKVEFLVSFYNNEISEKSEIFDDQFSVERPDGSNFTLKIRSTKLEDSAMYFCAGRQGSETQYFGPGTRLLVL.

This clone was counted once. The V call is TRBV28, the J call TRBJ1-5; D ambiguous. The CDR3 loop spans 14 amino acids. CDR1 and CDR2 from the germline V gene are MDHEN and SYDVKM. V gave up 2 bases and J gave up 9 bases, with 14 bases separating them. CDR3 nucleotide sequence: TGTGCCAGCAGTTTACGAAGCCAAACGCGGCCCCAGCATTTT. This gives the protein CASSLRSQTRPQHF.

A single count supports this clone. The CDR3 here is CASSFRDRGYEQYF. The CDR3 DNA reads TGTGCCAGCAGCTTCCGGGACAGGGGCTACGAGCAGTACTTC. The genes are TRBV7-2 and TRBJ2-7; 10 bases agree with TRBD1. V was clipped by 3 bases and J by 3 bases; unmatched bases: 2. The CDR3 length is 14 residues. The germline CDR1 and CDR2 sequences are SGHTA and FQGNSA. Full variable domain (rest looked up from reference TRBV7-2 and TRBJ2-7): GAGVSQSPSNKVTEKGKDVELRCDPISGHTALYWYRQSLGQGLEFLIYFQGNSAPDKSGLPSDRFSAERTGGSVSTLTIQRTQQEDSAVYLCASSFRDRGYEQYFGPGTRLTVT.

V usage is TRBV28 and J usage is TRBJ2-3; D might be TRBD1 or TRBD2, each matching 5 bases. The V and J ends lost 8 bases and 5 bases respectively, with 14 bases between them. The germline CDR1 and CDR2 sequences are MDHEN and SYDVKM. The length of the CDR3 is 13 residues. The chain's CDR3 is CASCEVGEDTQYF. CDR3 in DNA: TGTGCCAGCTGCGAAGTGGGGGAAGATACGCAGTATTTT. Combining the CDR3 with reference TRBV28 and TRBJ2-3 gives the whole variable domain DVKVTQSSRYLVKRTGEKVFLECVQDMDHENMFWYRQDPGLGLRLIYFSYDVKMKEKGDIPEGYSVSREKKERFSLILESASTNQTSMYLCASCEVGEDTQYFGPGTRLTVL.

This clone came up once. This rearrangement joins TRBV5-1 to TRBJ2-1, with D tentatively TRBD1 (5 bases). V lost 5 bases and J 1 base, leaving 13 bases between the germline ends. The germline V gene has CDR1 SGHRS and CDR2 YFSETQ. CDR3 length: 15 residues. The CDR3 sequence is CASRDNQGSYNEQFF. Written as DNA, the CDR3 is TGCGCCAGCAGAGATAACCAGGGATCCTACAATGAGCAGTTCTTC.

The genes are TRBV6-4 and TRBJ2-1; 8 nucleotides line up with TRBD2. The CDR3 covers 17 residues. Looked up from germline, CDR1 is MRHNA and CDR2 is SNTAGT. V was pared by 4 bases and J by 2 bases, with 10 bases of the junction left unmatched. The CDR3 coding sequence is TGTGCCAGCAGTGCCAGGGCACTAGCGGCAACCTACAATGAGCAGTTCTTC. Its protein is CASSARALAATYNEQFF.

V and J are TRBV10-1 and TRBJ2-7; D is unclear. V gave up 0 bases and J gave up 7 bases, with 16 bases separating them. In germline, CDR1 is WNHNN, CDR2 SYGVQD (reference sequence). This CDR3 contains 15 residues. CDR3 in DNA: TGCGCCAGCAGTGAGTCTAATAGGGTTGGATGGGAGCAGTACTTC. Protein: CASSESNRVGWEQYF.

CDR3 DNA: TGTGCCAGTAGTTCCGGGACTAGCGGGACCTCCTACGAGCAGTACTTC. Protein: CASSSGTSGTSYEQYF. The V call is TRBV19, the J call TRBJ2-7; TRBD2 aligns across 13 bases. V was clipped by 5 bases and J by 0 bases; unmatched bases: 4. Germline assignment: CDR1 LNHDA and CDR2 SQIVND (reference sequence). The CDR3 totals 16 residues.

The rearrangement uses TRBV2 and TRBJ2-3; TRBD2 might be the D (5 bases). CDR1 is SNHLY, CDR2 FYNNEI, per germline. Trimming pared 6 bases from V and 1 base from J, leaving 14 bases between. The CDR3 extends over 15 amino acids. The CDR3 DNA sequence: TGTGCCAGCAGAGTAAGGGAGCTCCGCACAGATACGCAGTATTTT. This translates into CASRVRELRTDTQYF.

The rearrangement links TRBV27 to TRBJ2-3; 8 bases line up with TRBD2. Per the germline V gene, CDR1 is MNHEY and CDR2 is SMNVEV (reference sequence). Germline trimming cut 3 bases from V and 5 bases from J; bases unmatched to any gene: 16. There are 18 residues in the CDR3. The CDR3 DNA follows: TGTGCCAGCAGTTTCGTACCCTTACTTAGCGGGGATAGAGATACGCAGTATTTT. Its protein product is CASSFVPLLSGDRDTQYF.

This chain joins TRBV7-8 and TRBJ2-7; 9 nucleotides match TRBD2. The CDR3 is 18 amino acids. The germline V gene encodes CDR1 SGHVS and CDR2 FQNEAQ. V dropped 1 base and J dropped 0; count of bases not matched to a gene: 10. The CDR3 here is CASSLVSSGNPSSYEQYF. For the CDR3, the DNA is TGTGCCAGCAGCTTAGTGTCTAGCGGGAACCCCTCCTCCTACGAGCAGTACTTC.

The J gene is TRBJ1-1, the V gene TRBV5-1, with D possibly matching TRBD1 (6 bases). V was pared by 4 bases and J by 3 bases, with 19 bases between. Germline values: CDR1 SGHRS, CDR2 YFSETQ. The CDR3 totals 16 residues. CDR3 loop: CASSPKPQGTYTEAFF. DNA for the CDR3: TGCGCCAGCAGCCCTAAACCTCAGGGGACCTACACTGAAGCTTTCTTT.

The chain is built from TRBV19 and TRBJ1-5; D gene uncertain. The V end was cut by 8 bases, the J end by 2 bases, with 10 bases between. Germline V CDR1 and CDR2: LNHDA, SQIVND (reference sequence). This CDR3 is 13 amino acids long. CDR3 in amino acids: CASSSGRNQPQHF. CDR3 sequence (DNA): TGTGCCAGTTCGTCGGGTCGCAATCAGCCCCAGCATTTT.

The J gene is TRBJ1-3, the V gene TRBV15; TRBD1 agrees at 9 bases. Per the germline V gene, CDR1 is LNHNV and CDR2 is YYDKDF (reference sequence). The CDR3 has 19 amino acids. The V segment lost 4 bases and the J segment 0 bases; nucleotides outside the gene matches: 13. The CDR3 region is CATSITGTGSGSSGNTIYF. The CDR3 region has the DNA TGTGCCACCAGCATAACCGGGACAGGGTCTGGGAGCTCTGGAAACACCATATATTTT.

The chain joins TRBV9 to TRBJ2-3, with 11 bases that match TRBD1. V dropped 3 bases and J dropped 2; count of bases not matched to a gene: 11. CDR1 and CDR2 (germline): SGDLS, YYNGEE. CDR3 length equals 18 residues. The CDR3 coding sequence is TGTGCCAGCAGCGCCGGACAGGGGGCCCTCAAATCCACAGATACGCAGTATTTT. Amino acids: CASSAGQGALKSTDTQYF.

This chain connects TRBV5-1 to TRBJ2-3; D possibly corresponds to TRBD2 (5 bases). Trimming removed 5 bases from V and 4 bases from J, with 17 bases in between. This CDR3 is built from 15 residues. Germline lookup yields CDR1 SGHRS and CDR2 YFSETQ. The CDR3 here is CASRFSGELADTQYF. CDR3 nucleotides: TGCGCCAGCAGATTTTCCGGGGAGCTCGCAGATACGCAGTATTTT. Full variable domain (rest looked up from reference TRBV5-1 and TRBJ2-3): KAGVTQTPRYLIKTRGQQVTLSCSPISGHRSVSWYQQTPGQGLQFLFEYFSETQRNKGNFPGRFSGRQFSNSRSEMNVSTLELGDSALYLCASRFSGELADTQYFGPGTRLTVL.